Below are 23 T cell receptor beta chains sequenced from a single sample in a study of OX40 agonist ivuxolimab in advanced cancers. Clones were read by immunoSEQ multiplex PCR, and TCRdb kept only the in-frame ones, dropping some. The repertoire holds about 54,000 clones, with more than 85% as singletons. The sample here was CD4+ or CD8+ T cells sorted from blood, taken in a trial of the OX40 agonist ivuxolimab. Receptor source: an adult with an advanced solid tumor such as melanoma, head and neck, liver or kidney cancer.

This chain links TRBV7-2 with TRBJ2-3; D is possibly TRBD1 or TRBD2 (6 bases each). The V and J ends lost 8 bases and 0 bases respectively, with 21 bases between them. In germline, CDR1 is SGHTA, CDR2 FQGNSA. The CDR3 has 17 residues. The CDR3, as DNA: TGTGCCAGCGCACAGTGGGGGCTAGCGACGAGCACAGATACGCAGTATTTT. Translating gives CASAQWGLATSTDTQYF. Full variable domain (remainder filled in from reference TRBV7-2 and TRBJ2-3): GAGVSQSPSNKVTEKGKDVELRCDPISGHTALYWYRQSLGQGLEFLIYFQGNSAPDKSGLPSDRFSAERTGGSVSTLTIQRTQQEDSAVYLCASAQWGLATSTDTQYFGPGTRLTVL.

CDR3 loop: CATSRLTGSTAFGYTF. The DNA of the CDR3 is TGTGCCACCAGCAGACTGACAGGGTCGACGGCTTTTGGCTACACCTTC. The V and J genes are TRBV15 and TRBJ1-2; TRBD1 agrees at 7 bases. CDR1 is LNHNV, CDR2 YYDKDF, per germline (reference sequence). J lost 7 bases, V lost 2 bases, and 13 bases had no gene match. This CDR3 is 16 amino acids long.

The J gene is TRBJ2-5, the V gene TRBV7-6, with D tentatively TRBD1 (5 bases). Looked up from germline, CDR1 is SGHVS and CDR2 is FNYEAQ. The CDR3 runs to 15 residues. Trimming took 3 bases from V and 3 from J, leaving 14 bases between them. CDR3 DNA sequence: TGTGCCAGCAGCTTCCTGACAGTAGGCGAAGAGACCCAGTACTTC. Residues: CASSFLTVGEETQYF.

The rearrangement joins TRBV2 to TRBJ1-2; D possibly corresponds to TRBD1 (5 bases). CDR1 SNHLY and CDR2 FYNNEI come from the germline V gene. The V end was cut by 6 bases, the J end by 8 bases, with 19 bases between. The CDR3 is 14 amino acids. This CDR3 reads CASRPAQGRLGYTF. The CDR3 DNA sequence: TGTGCCAGCAGACCGGCCCAGGGACGGCTAGGCTACACCTTC.

The genes are TRBV19 and TRBJ2-1; D might be TRBD2 (6 bases). From germline, CDR1 is LNHDA and CDR2 SQIVND (reference sequence). V lost 5 bases to trimming and J lost 4 bases, with 18 bases between them. The CDR3 totals 16 residues. The CDR3 loop is CASSHLRGVKYNEQFF. In nucleotides, the CDR3 is TGTGCCAGTAGTCACCTGCGGGGCGTAAAATACAATGAGCAGTTCTTC.

This sequence joins TRBV15 and TRBJ2-7, with a weak D call TRBD2 (5 bases). The CDR3 has 14 amino acids. Germline loops: CDR1 LNHNV, CDR2 YYDKDF (reference sequence). The V and J ends lost 6 bases and 4 bases respectively, with 16 bases between them. The CDR3 reads CATSDPRVGYEQYF. CDR3 nucleotides: TGTGCCACCAGTGATCCGAGGGTGGGTTACGAGCAGTACTTC.

The V call is TRBV14, the J call TRBJ1-1; no reliable D call. This CDR3 region has 16 residues. Germline V gene sequence: CDR1 SGHDN, CDR2 FVKESK. Between the trimmed V and J ends, which lost 0 bases and 3 bases, there was a span of 14 bases. CDR3 loop: CASSQDPLVRDTEAFF. For the CDR3, the DNA is TGTGCCAGCAGCCAAGATCCTCTGGTACGAGACACTGAAGCTTTCTTT. The entire variable domain, with the rest obtained from reference TRBV14 and TRBJ1-1, is as follows: EAGVTQFPSHSVIEKGQTVTLRCDPISGHDNLYWYRRVMGKEIKFLLHFVKESKQDESGMPNNRFLAERTGGTYSTLKVQPAELEDSGVYFCASSQDPLVRDTEAFFGQGTRLTVV.

The chain links TRBV5-6 to TRBJ2-7; D is tentatively TRBD1 or TRBD2 (5 bases each). This CDR3 spans 13 amino acids. Germline CDR1 and CDR2: SGHDT and YYEEEE. V was cut by 2 bases and J by 0 bases, with 6 bases left in between. CDR3 in amino acids: CASSFGASYEQYF. The CDR3 region has the DNA TGTGCCAGCAGCTTCGGGGCCTCCTACGAGCAGTACTTC.

This chain links TRBV5-8 with TRBJ1-1, with D maybe TRBD1 (5 bases). This CDR3 spans 14 amino acids. V lost 1 base, J lost 2 bases, and 9 bases lay in between. Germline CDR1 is SGHTS and CDR2 is YDEGEE. CDR3 DNA sequence: TGTGCCAGCAGCTTGTCAGGGCTAAACACTGAAGCTTTCTTT. Translation gives CASSLSGLNTEAFF.

The rearrangement joins TRBV7-9 to TRBJ2-5, with 14 bases aligning to TRBD2. The ends lost 4 bases at V and 4 bases at J; junction bases unmatched: 2. The germline gives CDR1 SEHNR, CDR2 FQNEAQ (reference sequence). The CDR3 runs to 15 residues. The CDR3 region has the DNA TGTGCCAGCAGCTCGACTAGCGGGAGGGGAGAGACCCAGTACTTC. It codes for CASSSTSGRGETQYF.

The rearrangement joins TRBV7-9 to TRBJ2-7, with 8 bases fitting TRBD2. There are 15 residues in the CDR3. Trimming cost V 4 bases and J 5 bases; bases outside gene matches: 10. Germline V gene sequence: CDR1 SEHNR, CDR2 FQNEAQ (reference sequence). The CDR3 spells CASSSPLRGVDEQYF. CDR3 coding DNA: TGTGCCAGCAGCTCTCCCTTGCGGGGGGTGGACGAGCAGTACTTC.

V is TRBV7-6 and J is TRBJ2-1; 7 bases are shared with TRBD2. This CDR3 comprises 15 residues. Germline CDR1 and CDR2: SGHVS and FNYEAQ. Trimming at V came to 1 base and at J to 7 bases, leaving 7 bases not matched to a gene. CDR3 residues: CASSLGAGKLNEQFF. CDR3 bases: TGTGCCAGCAGCTTAGGAGCGGGAAAATTGAATGAGCAGTTCTTC.

The CDR3 DNA sequence: TGTGCCAGCAGTTTGCAAAACTCTGGGGCCAACGTCCTGACTTTC. Translated, it gives CASSLQNSGANVLTF. The rearrangement uses TRBV27 and TRBJ2-6; no clear D. The CDR3 covers 15 residues. Germline values: CDR1 MNHEY, CDR2 SMNVEV (reference sequence). V was clipped by 3 bases and J by 0 bases, with 6 bases between them.

The chain employs TRBV16 and TRBJ1-3; D is unclear. Per the germline V gene, CDR1 is KGHSY and CDR2 is FQNENV. The CDR3 loop spans 17 amino acids. V lost 1 base, J lost 0 bases, and 13 bases lay in between. In DNA form, the CDR3 reads TGTGCCAGCAGCCAATTTCAGGTTCGGAGCTCTGGAAACACCATATATTTT. Translating gives CASSQFQVRSSGNTIYF.

V gene TRBV4-1 combines with J gene TRBJ2-2; the D gene is possibly TRBD2 (5 bases). Per germline, CDR1 MGHRA and CDR2 YSYEKL. The CDR3 runs to 13 residues. Trimming cost V 3 bases and J 5 bases, with 7 bases left between them. CDR3 in amino acids: CASSHPGTGELFF. CDR3 sequence (DNA): TGCGCCAGCAGCCACCCGGGGACCGGGGAGCTGTTTTTT.

This clone came up once. The chain uses TRBV5-8 and TRBJ1-1, with D hard to call. Germline CDR1 and CDR2: SGHTS and YDEGEE. The CDR3 is made up of 16 amino acids. Trimming took off 0 bases at V and 7 bases at J, with 19 bases between the two ends. The CDR3 loop is CASSLERDSYSGEAFF. CDR3 coding DNA: TGTGCCAGCAGCTTGGAACGGGATTCTTATTCAGGTGAAGCTTTCTTT.

This sequence joins TRBV28 and TRBJ1-2; D is perhaps TRBD1 (5 bases). V lost 1 base to trimming and J lost 2 bases, with 14 bases between them. Germline V gives CDR1 MDHEN, CDR2 SYDVKM. The CDR3 sequence is 16 residues long. The CDR3 DNA sequence: TGTGCCAGCAGTTTATCGCAAGGCAAGGGGAACTATGGCTACACCTTC. Amino acids: CASSLSQGKGNYGYTF.

The rearrangement uses TRBV7-6 and TRBJ1-1; D may be TRBD1 (6 bases). V lost 2 bases to trimming and J lost 1 base, with 11 bases between them. Germline CDR1 and CDR2: SGHVS and FNYEAQ. This CDR3 comprises 15 residues. The CDR3 here is CASSLSLGGNTEAFF. The CDR3 DNA follows: TGTGCCAGCAGCTTATCCCTAGGGGGGAACACTGAAGCTTTCTTT.

This chain connects TRBV7-3 to TRBJ2-7; no clear D. CDR3 size: 15 residues. Trimming pared 5 bases from V and 1 base from J, leaving 15 bases between. CDR1 is SGHTA, CDR2 FQGTGA, per germline. The CDR3 sequence: CASSPAHVGSYEQYF. CDR3 in DNA: TGTGCCAGCAGCCCTGCCCACGTGGGGTCCTACGAGCAGTACTTC.

This clone showed up just a few times. The V gene is TRBV30, the J gene TRBJ1-4; 8 bases map to TRBD1. Germline lookup yields CDR1 GTSNPN and CDR2 SVGIG (reference sequence). This CDR3 has 19 residues. V lost 1 base, J lost 5 bases, and 18 bases stayed unmatched. The CDR3 DNA sequence: TGTGCCTGGAGTGAACCACCGGACAGGGCGTGGGGTGGGAATGAAAAACTGTTTTTT. It specifies CAWSEPPDRAWGGNEKLFF.

The chain uses TRBV7-8 and TRBJ2-3, with TRBD2 matching over 7 bases. V was clipped by 4 bases and J by 0 bases; unmatched bases: 7. The CDR3 length is 16 residues. In germline, CDR1 is SGHVS, CDR2 FQNEAQ. In DNA, the CDR3 is TGTGCCAGCAGCTCGCAAAGCGGGACTAGCACAGATACGCAGTATTTT. Its translation: CASSSQSGTSTDTQYF. The full variable domain, with the rest looked up from reference TRBV7-8 and TRBJ2-3, is GAGVSQSPRYKVAKRGQDVALRCDPISGHVSLFWYQQALGQGPEFLTYFQNEAQLDKSGLPSDRFFAERPEGSVSTLKIQRTQQEDSAVYLCASSSQSGTSTDTQYFGPGTRLTVL.

By share, this clone ranks as medium-sized (0.01 to 0.1%). The CDR3 DNA reads as TGTGCCAGCAGCGTAGGACAGAACTCCTACGAGCAGTACTTC. This sequence encodes CASSVGQNSYEQYF. The chain carries TRBV9 and TRBJ2-7, with D maybe TRBD1 (5 bases). Trimming shortened V by 0 bases and J by 0 bases, and 7 bases separated the two germline ends. Germline CDR1 SGDLS, CDR2 YYNGEE. This CDR3 is 14 amino acids long.

The sample holds one count of this clone. V is TRBV9 and J is TRBJ2-1, with a possible D match to TRBD2 (6 bases). Germline CDR1 reads SGDLS; CDR2 reads YYNGEE. CDR3 length equals 15 residues. V was trimmed by 1 base and J by 4 bases, leaving 12 bases between them. The DNA of the CDR3 is TGTGCCAGCAGCGTATCGGCTAGCGCTTACAATGAGCAGTTCTTC. Its translation: CASSVSASAYNEQFF.